This T cell receptor beta chain comes out of a study of CD8+CD57+ T cells in acquired aplastic anemia. This CDR3 is 15 amino acids long. V lost 2 bases, J lost 6 bases, and 16 bases lay in between. Germline V lookup: CDR1 KGHSH, CDR2 LQKENI. Profiling that covered TCR beta VDJ and CDR3 relied on genomic DNA as its template. TCRdb called the reads again in MiXCR, with one record for every CDR3 protein. Of roughly 180,000 distinct CDR3 sequences listed, approximately 46% are singletons. This clonotype has just a few counts. This sequence originates from a human donor in good health. The sample consisted of sorted CD4+, CD8+, or CD8+CD57+ T cells (not recorded which) from PBMCs. This rearrangement joins TRBV18 to TRBJ1-1; D may be TRBD1 (5 bases). Written as DNA, the CDR3 is TGTGCCAGCTCACCATTGCCTACGGACACTGCTGAAGCTTTCTTT. Encoded protein: CASSPLPTDTAEAFF.